The clone carrying this T cell receptor beta chain was seen at least ten times. TCRdb re-called the 5' RACE reads with MiXCR, one entry per CDR3 protein. The repertoire has around 140,000 distinct CDR3 sequences, 7.7% of them found once; the top ten carry 0.55% to 0.9%. This sample is part of a study of T cells after yellow fever vaccination. CDR3 size: 17 residues. Trimming removed 4 bases at V and 1 base at J, with 17 bases between. Per the germline V gene, CDR1 is KGHDR and CDR2 is SFDVKD. The V call is TRBV24-1, the J call TRBJ2-3, with D perhaps TRBD1 (5 bases). The specimen was CD4+ T cells sorted from PBMCs, collected 5 days after the yellow fever booster vaccination. The TCR sequence derives from a man younger than 45 who received the YFV17D yellow fever vaccine. The CDR3 DNA follows: TGTGCCACCAGTGACTCACCCTCCTCGACAGGCACAGATACGCAGTATTTT. The encoded protein is CATSDSPSSTGTDTQYF.